Listed below are T cell receptor beta chains from one sample, sequenced in a study of blood T cell repertoires in COVID-19. Sequenced by immunoSEQ multiplex PCR; TCRdb stores in-frame clones only, minus some. Of 55,000 to 80,000 clones listed, around three quarters were seen once; the top ten hold around 5.3%. Input material: peripheral blood. The receptors stem from a human donor in a cohort sampled during active COVID-19. The CDR3 runs from the conserved cysteine through the conserved F or W. The D gene is left open where the match is weak. The size of a clone is reported for some rows only, either as once, few or many, or as a class for expanded clones.

V,J,size,D,CDR3,DNA
TRBV7-9,TRBJ2-1,-,-,CASSLDGGVPYNEQFF,TGTGCCAGCAGCTTAGATGGCGGGGTTCCCTACAATGAGCAGTTCTTC
TRBV9,TRBJ1-3,-,-,CASSVAGGYSGNTIYF,TGTGCCAGCAGCGTAGCCGGCGGGTACTCTGGAAACACCATATATTTT
TRBV28,TRBJ2-2,once,-,CASTLGLLGGELFF,TGTGCCAGCACCCTGGGGCTTCTGGGCGGGGAGCTGTTTTTT
TRBV30,TRBJ1-4,-,-,CAWRRDTYNEKLFF,TGTGCCTGGAGACGCGACACATATAATGAAAAACTGTTTTTT
TRBV6-2/TRBV6-3,TRBJ1-1,-,-,CASSYSSQNTGMNTEAFF,TGTGCCAGCAGTTACTCAAGCCAAAATACAGGGATGAACACTGAAGCTTTCTTT
TRBV7-9,TRBJ2-7,once,-,CASSLGAAEQYF,TGTGCCAGCAGCTTAGGGGCCGCCGAGCAGTACTTC
TRBV18,TRBJ2-5,-,-,CASSQDWPRETQYF,TGTGCCAGCTCCCAAGACTGGCCCAGAGAGACCCAGTACTTC
TRBV4-2,TRBJ2-1,-,TRBD1,CASSSRDRKHNEQFF,TGTGCCAGCAGCTCGCGGGACAGGAAACACAATGAGCAGTTCTTC
TRBV18,TRBJ2-3,-,TRBD2,CASSPPRASGGANVDTQYF,TGTGCCAGCTCACCACCGAGGGCTAGCGGGGGGGCCAACGTAGATACGCAGTATTTT
TRBV7-6,TRBJ1-4,-,-,CASSPSGGPSEKLFF,TGTGCCAGCAGCCCCTCCGGGGGGCCGAGTGAAAAACTGTTTTTT
TRBV6-5,TRBJ2-1,-,-,CASSYSRAERNEQFF,TGTGCCAGCAGTTACTCGAGGGCAGAACGCAATGAGCAGTTCTTC
TRBV7-2,TRBJ1-1,-,-,CASSLVGRGTGRNTEAFF,TGTGCCAGCAGCTTAGTGGGCCGGGGGACTGGAAGGAACACTGAAGCTTTCTTT
TRBV5-4,TRBJ2-2,-,TRBD2,CASSFRVLAGTGELFF,TGTGCCAGCAGCTTTAGGGTGCTAGCGGGGACCGGGGAGCTGTTTTTT
TRBV2,TRBJ1-1,-,-,CASTRGGGITEAFF,TGTGCCAGCACCCGGGGTGGGGGGATAACTGAAGCTTTCTTT
TRBV10-2,TRBJ2-5,-,TRBD2,CASSTGGETQYF,TGCGCCAGCAGTACCGGGGGGGAGACCCAGTACTTC
TRBV5-1,TRBJ2-3,-,TRBD1,CASTRQGNTDTQYF,TGCGCCAGCACCCGACAGGGGAACACAGATACGCAGTATTTT
TRBV20-1,TRBJ2-7,once,-,CSATRDEQYF,TGCAGTGCTACCCGTGACGAGCAGTACTTC
TRBV24-1,TRBJ1-1,-,-,CATRGGAGGTEAFF,TGTGCCACCAGGGGGGGGGCAGGAGGCACTGAAGCTTTCTTT
TRBV18,TRBJ1-1,-,-,CASSPPVAPNTEAFF,TGTGCCAGCTCACCACCGGTAGCCCCTAACACTGAAGCTTTCTTT
TRBV9,TRBJ2-7,-,TRBD2,CASSAGLAETYEQYF,TGTGCCAGCAGCGCCGGACTAGCGGAAACCTACGAGCAGTACTTC
TRBV15,TRBJ2-7,-,TRBD2,CATSTGTSLAAEQYF,TGTGCCACCAGCACCGGGACTAGCTTAGCTGCCGAGCAGTACTTC
TRBV27,TRBJ2-1,-,TRBD2,CASSLSGGAYDEQFF,TGTGCCAGCAGCCTTAGCGGGGGGGCCTACGATGAGCAGTTCTTC
TRBV7-9,TRBJ1-2,-,TRBD1,CASSLLTGDYGYTF,TGTGCCAGCAGCTTGTTGACAGGGGACTATGGCTACACCTTC
TRBV6-6,TRBJ2-3,-,TRBD2,CASTGTSGGPDTQYF,TGTGCCAGTACGGGGACTAGCGGGGGTCCAGATACGCAGTATTTT
TRBV15,TRBJ2-1,-,TRBD2,CATSRASGGVNEQFF,TGTGCCACCAGCAGAGCTAGCGGGGGGGTCAATGAGCAGTTCTTC
TRBV2,TRBJ1-2,-,TRBD1,CASRGTGISYGYTF,TGTGCCAGCAGGGGGACAGGGATCAGCTATGGCTACACCTTC
TRBV6-5,TRBJ2-2,once,-,CASRSRGAVTGELFF,TGTGCCAGCAGATCCCGGGGGGCGGTCACCGGGGAGCTGTTTTTT
TRBV27,TRBJ2-4,-,-,CASSSPAGASKNIQYF,TGTGCCAGCAGTAGCCCCGCAGGGGCTTCCAAAAACATTCAGTACTTC
TRBV11-2,TRBJ2-7,-,-,CASSPIPRGYFYEQYF,TGTGCCAGCAGCCCCATCCCTAGGGGGTACTTCTACGAGCAGTACTTC
TRBV6-6,TRBJ1-1,-,-,CASRKTGLNTEAFF,TGTGCCAGCAGGAAGACAGGCCTGAACACTGAAGCTTTCTTT
TRBV2,TRBJ1-1,once,TRBD1,CASRGQVLNTEAFF,TGTGCCAGCAGGGGACAGGTATTGAACACTGAAGCTTTCTTT
TRBV5-1,TRBJ1-4,-,TRBD1,CASSLAGTGFEKLFF,TGCGCCAGCAGCTTGGCAGGGACAGGGTTTGAAAAACTGTTTTTT
TRBV29-1,TRBJ1-2,-,TRBD1,CSVGGQGFSGYTF,TGCAGCGTGGGGGGACAGGGTTTCTCTGGCTACACCTTC
TRBV27,TRBJ1-1,-,TRBD1,CASSLSTGVRDTEAFF,TGTGCCAGCAGTCTATCGACAGGGGTGAGGGACACTGAAGCTTTCTTT
TRBV21-1,TRBJ1-3,-,-,CASSKGDRVGGNTIYF,TGTGCCAGCAGCAAAGGGGACAGGGTAGGTGGAAACACCATATATTTT
TRBV10-3,TRBJ2-5,-,TRBD1,CAITKDRAETQYF,TGTGCCATCACTAAGGACAGGGCAGAGACCCAGTACTTC
TRBV7-8,TRBJ1-1,few,-,CASRYRGGTEAFF,TGTGCCAGCAGGTACCGAGGGGGCACTGAAGCTTTCTTT
TRBV28,TRBJ2-5,-,-,CASRPGTSAGTQYF,TGTGCCAGCAGACCAGGGACTTCCGCGGGGACCCAGTACTTC
TRBV3-1/TRBV3-2,TRBJ2-7,-,TRBD1,CASSQTGQGRGRSSYEQYF,TGTGCCAGCAGCCAAACTGGACAGGGTCGGGGCCGGAGCTCCTACGAGCAGTACTTC
TRBV27,TRBJ2-3,-,-,CASTPQPGSTDTQYF,TGTGCCAGCACTCCTCAGCCGGGATCCACAGATACGCAGTATTTT
TRBV10-3,TRBJ1-5,-,-,CAISPGGGNQPQHF,TGTGCCATCAGCCCCGGCGGCGGCAATCAGCCCCAGCATTTT
TRBV19,TRBJ1-6,-,-,CASSIREGAPLHF,TGTGCCAGTAGTATTAGGGAGGGCGCACCCCTCCACTTT
TRBV6-5,TRBJ2-7,once,TRBD1,CASSYSRTGVPYEQYF,TGTGCCAGCAGTTACTCGAGGACAGGCGTTCCCTACGAGCAGTACTTC
TRBV6-5,TRBJ1-5,-,-,CASMGANNQPQHF,TGTGCCAGCATGGGGGCCAACAATCAGCCCCAGCATTTT
TRBV4-2,TRBJ1-2,few,-,CASSRDPGLTSAGYTF,TGTGCCAGCAGCCGAGACCCGGGACTTACCTCGGCCGGCTACACCTTC
TRBV7-2,TRBJ1-4,-,TRBD1,CASSLRQGADEKLFF,TGTGCCAGCAGCTTAAGACAGGGGGCAGATGAAAAACTGTTTTTT
TRBV4-3,TRBJ2-5,-,-,CASSQDLGGETQYF,TGCGCCAGCAGCCAAGATTTGGGAGGCGAGACCCAGTACTTC
TRBV7-7,TRBJ2-1,-,-,CASSLGLYNEQFF,TGTGCTAGCAGCTTAGGACTGTACAATGAGCAGTTCTTC
TRBV12-3/TRBV12-4,TRBJ2-3,-,-,CASSGASTDTQYF,TGTGCCAGCAGTGGGGCCAGCACAGATACGCAGTATTTT
TRBV29-1,TRBJ1-2,-,TRBD1,CSVDETGAVGGYTF,TGCAGCGTGGACGAAACAGGGGCGGTGGGTGGCTACACCTTC
TRBV9,TRBJ2-7,-,TRBD1,CASSGGQGRVDEQYF,TGTGCCAGCAGCGGGGGACAGGGACGAGTGGACGAGCAGTACTTC